The source of this T cell receptor beta chain is a study of cytomegalovirus exposure and HLA in healthy donors. With 4 bases clipped from V and 0 bases from J, the junction kept 10 bases outside the gene matches. The CDR3 length is 17 residues. Germline-derived CDR1 and CDR2 are SGHRS and YFSETQ. Primers included in the PCR were 60 Vbeta and 13 Jbeta primers. Using immunoSEQ multiplex PCR, the repertoire was profiled, and TCRdb retains in-frame clones only, with some absent. The table shows roughly 160,000 clones, with less than 85% occurring only once. Healthy bone marrow donors made up the donor group. Notes on this clone: Its target is unknown.

Broader study findings: Listed as cytomegalovirus-associated were 150 to 200 TCR beta chains. When analyzed later, the rates of TCR association showed variation by HLA locus, with DRB1 the most and HLA-C the fewest.

This TCR was sampled from a man aged 40-50 years in good health and CMV-seronegative. This chain uses TRBV5-1 with TRBJ2-5, with TRBD2 matching over 9 bases. Sequenced: PBMCs. The CDR3 protein is CASSLSGERGDQETQYF. CDR3 bases: TGCGCCAGCAGCCTGTCGGGGGAGCGGGGGGACCAAGAGACCCAGTACTTC.